The sample holds a few counts of the clone carrying this T cell receptor beta chain. Its target is not known. Using a FACSAria, the CD4+ and CD8+ T cells were sorted from the PBMCs. The data originate from a study of CD8+ T cells in alopecia areata. The study's findings and limits: Possibly because of HLA-related factors, TCR sharing was less clear across patients than in mice.

With V trimmed by 4 bases and J by 1 base, 5 bases remained unmatched. CDR1 is SQVTM, CDR2 ANQGSEA, per germline. The CDR3 is made up of 14 amino acids. Sequencing used cDNA as its template, made by extracting RNA and reverse transcribing it. The repertoire was sequenced with immunoSEQ multiplex PCR; TCRdb's copy has only in-frame clones and lacks some. The data contain 150,000 or so clones, about three fifths of them seen just once; the ten biggest clones take up approximately 4.3%. The sample was CD4+ T cells sorted from blood. The chain recombines TRBV29-1 with TRBJ2-3; 7 bases line up with TRBD2. This sequence was found in a human donor in good health. The CDR3 nucleotides are TGCAGCGTTGCTCGCGCGGGGGGCACAGATACGCAGTATTTT. Translation: CSVARAGGTDTQYF.